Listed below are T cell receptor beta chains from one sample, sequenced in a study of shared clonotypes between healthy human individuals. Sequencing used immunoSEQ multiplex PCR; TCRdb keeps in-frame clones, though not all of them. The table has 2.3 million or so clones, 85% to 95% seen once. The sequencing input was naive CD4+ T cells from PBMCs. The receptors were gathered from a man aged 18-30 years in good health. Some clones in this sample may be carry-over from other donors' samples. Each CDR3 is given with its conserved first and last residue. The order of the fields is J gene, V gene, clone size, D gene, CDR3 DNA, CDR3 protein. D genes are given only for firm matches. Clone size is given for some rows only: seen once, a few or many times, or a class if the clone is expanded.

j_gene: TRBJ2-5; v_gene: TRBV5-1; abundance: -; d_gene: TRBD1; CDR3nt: TGCGCCAGCAGCTCACCCACAGGGGTAGTCCAAGAGACCCAGTACTTC; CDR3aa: CASSSPTGVVQETQYF
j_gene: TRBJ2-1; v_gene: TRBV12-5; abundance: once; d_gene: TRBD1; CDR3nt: TGTGCTAGTGGTCCACCCGGGACAGGGAGGGAGCAGTTCTTC; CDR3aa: CASGPPGTGREQFF
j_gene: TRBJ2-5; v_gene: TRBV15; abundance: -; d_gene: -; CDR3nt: TGTGCCACCAGCAGAGATCGGCCTAGGGGAGAGACCCAGTACTTC; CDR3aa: CATSRDRPRGETQYF
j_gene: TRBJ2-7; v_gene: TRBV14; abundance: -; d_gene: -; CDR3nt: TGTGCCAGCAGCCCGCTGGGGGCAAGCTCCTACGAGCAGTACTTC; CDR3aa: CASSPLGASSYEQYF
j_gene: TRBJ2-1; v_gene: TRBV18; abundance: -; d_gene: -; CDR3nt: TGTGCCAGCTCCCAGGGGGGCTACTCCTACAATGAGCAGTTCTTC; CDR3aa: CASSQGGYSYNEQFF
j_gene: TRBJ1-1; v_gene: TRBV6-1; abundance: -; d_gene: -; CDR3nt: TGTGCCAGCAGTGAACCGGGGCCCACTGAAGCTTTCTTT; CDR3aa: CASSEPGPTEAFF
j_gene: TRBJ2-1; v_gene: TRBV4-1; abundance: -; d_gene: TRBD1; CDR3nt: TGCGCCAGCAGCCAACCGGGACAGGGGAGGTGGAATGAGCAGTTCTTC; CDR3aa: CASSQPGQGRWNEQFF
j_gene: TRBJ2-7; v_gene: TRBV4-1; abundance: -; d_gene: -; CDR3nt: TGCGCCAGCAGCCAAGCTCGGATAGGGGGGAAGGCCTACGAGCAGTACTTC; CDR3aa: CASSQARIGGKAYEQYF
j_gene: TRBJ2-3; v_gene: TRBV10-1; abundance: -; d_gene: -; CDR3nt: TGCGCCAGCAGGGGGGACGCCACAGATACGCAGTATTTT; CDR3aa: CASRGDATDTQYF
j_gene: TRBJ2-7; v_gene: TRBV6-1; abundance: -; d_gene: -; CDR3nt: TGTGCCAGCAGGACTGCCTCCTACGAGCAGTACTTC; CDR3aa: CASRTASYEQYF
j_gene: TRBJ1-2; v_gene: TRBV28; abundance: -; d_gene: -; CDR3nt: TGTGCCAGCAGTTTTGGCCCTGGGGCGGCGTCAAGCTACACCTTC; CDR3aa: CASSFGPGAASSYTF
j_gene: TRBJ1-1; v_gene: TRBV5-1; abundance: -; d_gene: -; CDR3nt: TGCGCCAGCAGCTTGATAGGGGGTACTGAAGCTTTCTTT; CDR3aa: CASSLIGGTEAFF
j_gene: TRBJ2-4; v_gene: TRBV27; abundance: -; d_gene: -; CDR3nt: TGTGCCAGCAGTTTTAATCTTCGGGTAGCCAAAAACATTCAGTACTTC; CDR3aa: CASSFNLRVAKNIQYF
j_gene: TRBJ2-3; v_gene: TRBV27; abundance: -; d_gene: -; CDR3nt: TGTGCCAGCAGTTTTTCCCGAGTCTGGGGAGATACGCAGTATTTT; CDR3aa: CASSFSRVWGDTQYF
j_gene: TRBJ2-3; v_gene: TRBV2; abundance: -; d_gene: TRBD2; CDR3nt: TGTGCCACCACTAGCGGGAGGGCAGATACGCAGTATTTT; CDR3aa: CATTSGRADTQYF
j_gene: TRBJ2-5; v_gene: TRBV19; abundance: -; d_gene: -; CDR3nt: TGTGCCAGTAGCAGGGGAGGCCAAGAGACCCAGTACTTC; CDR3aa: CASSRGGQETQYF
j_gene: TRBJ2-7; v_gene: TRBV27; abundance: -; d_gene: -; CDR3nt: TGTGCCAGCAGTCGGCCTACCCCCGGGTACGAGCAGTACTTC; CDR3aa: CASSRPTPGYEQYF
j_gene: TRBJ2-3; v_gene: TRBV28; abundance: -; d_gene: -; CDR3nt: TGTGCCAGCAGTATACCTGGGGGTAGCACAGATACGCAGTATTTT; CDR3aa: CASSIPGGSTDTQYF
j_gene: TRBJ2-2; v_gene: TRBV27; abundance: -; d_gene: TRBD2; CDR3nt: TGTGCCAGCAGTCTCAGGACTAGGTTCACCGGGGAGCTGTTTTTT; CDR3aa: CASSLRTRFTGELFF
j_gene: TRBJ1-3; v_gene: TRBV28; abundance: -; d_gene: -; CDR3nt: TGTGCCAGCAGTACCACATCTCCAAACACCATATATTTT; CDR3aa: CASSTTSPNTIYF
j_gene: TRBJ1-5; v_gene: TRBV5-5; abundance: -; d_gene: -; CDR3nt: TGTGCCAGCAGCTTGGAAGGGGATAGCAATCAGCCCCAGCATTTT; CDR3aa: CASSLEGDSNQPQHF
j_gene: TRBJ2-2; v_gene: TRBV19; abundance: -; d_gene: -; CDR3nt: TGTGCCAGTTCTCGTTTGTCGAACACCGGGGAGCTGTTTTTT; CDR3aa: CASSRLSNTGELFF
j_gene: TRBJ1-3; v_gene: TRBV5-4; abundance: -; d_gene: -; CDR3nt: TGTGCCAGCAGCTTGGAGACAACTGGAAACACCATATATTTT; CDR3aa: CASSLETTGNTIYF
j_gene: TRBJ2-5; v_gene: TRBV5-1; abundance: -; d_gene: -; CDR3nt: TGCGCCAGCAACCGAGGACGGGGGCCCTACCAAGAGACCCAGTACTTC; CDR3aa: CASNRGRGPYQETQYF
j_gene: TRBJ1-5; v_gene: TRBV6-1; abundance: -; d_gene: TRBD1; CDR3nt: TGTGCCAGCAGACCGGACAGGGGAAGCAATCAGCCCCAGCATTTT; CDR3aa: CASRPDRGSNQPQHF
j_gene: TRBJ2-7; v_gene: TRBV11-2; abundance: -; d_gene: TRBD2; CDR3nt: TGTGCCAGCAGCGCCCTAGCGGGAGTACACGAGCAGTACTTC; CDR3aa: CASSALAGVHEQYF
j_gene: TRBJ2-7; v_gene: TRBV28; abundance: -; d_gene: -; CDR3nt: TGTGCCAGCAGTTCCCAACGCCGAACAGGTTACGAGCAGTACTTC; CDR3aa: CASSSQRRTGYEQYF
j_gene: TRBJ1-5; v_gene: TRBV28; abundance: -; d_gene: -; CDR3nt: TGTGCCAGCAGTTGGGCCCCCAATCAGCCCCAGCATTTT; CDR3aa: CASSWAPNQPQHF
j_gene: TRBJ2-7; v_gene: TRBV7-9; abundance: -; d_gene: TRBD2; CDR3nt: TGTGCCAGCAGCTCGGGCCCAAGCGGGAGTTACGAGCAGTACTTC; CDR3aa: CASSSGPSGSYEQYF
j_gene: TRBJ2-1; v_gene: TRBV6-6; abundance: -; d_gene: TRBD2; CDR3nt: TGTGCCAGCACCCTAGCGGGAGTATCCTACAATGAGCAGTTCTTC; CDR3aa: CASTLAGVSYNEQFF
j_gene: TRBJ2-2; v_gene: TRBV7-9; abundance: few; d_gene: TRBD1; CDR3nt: TGTGCCAGCAGCTCAGGGGGGAACACCGGGGAGCTGTTTTTT; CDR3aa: CASSSGGNTGELFF
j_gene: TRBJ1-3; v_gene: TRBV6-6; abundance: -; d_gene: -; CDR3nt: TGTGCCAGCAGGACTGTTCTAGGGTCTGGAAACACCATATATTTT; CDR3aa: CASRTVLGSGNTIYF
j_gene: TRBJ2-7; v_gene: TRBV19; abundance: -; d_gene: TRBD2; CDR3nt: TGTGCCAGTAGCATCGCGGGAGGGCCCCACGAGCAGTACTTC; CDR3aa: CASSIAGGPHEQYF
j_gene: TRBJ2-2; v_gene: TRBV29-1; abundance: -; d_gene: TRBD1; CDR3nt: TGCAGCGTTGAACAGGGGGCCGGGGAGCTGTTTTTT; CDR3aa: CSVEQGAGELFF
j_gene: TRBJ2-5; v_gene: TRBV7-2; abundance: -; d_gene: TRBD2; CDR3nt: TGTGCCAGCAGCTTACGACTAGCGGGAGTTGGAGAGACCCAGTACTTC; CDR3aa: CASSLRLAGVGETQYF
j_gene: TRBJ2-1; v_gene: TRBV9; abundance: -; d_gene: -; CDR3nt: TGTGCCAGCAGCGCCCCACGTGGTGAGACTAGCAATGAGCAGTTCTTC; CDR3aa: CASSAPRGETSNEQFF
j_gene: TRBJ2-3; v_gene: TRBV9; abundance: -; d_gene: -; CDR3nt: TGTGCCAGCAGCGTAGGGGGGTTTCAAGTCTCAGATACGCAGTATTTT; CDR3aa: CASSVGGFQVSDTQYF
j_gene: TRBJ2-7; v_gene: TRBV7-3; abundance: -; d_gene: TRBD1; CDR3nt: TGTGCCAGCAGCTCCGGGACAGGAGTAAACGAGCAGTACTTC; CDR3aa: CASSSGTGVNEQYF
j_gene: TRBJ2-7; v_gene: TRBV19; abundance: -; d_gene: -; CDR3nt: TGTGCCAGTAGTATAACGGGGAAATACGAGCAGTACTTC; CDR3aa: CASSITGKYEQYF
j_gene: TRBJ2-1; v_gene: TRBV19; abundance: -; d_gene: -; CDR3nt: TGTGCCAGTAGTATTGGCCGTTACAATGAGCAGTTCTTC; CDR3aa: CASSIGRYNEQFF
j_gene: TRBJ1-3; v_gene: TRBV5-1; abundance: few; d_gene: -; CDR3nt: TGCGCCAGCAGCTTGACAGGGACTGGAAACACCATATATTTT; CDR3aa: CASSLTGTGNTIYF
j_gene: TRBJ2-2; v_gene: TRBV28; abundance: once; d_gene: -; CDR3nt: TGTGCCAGCTCTTTAGGCGGGGTCGGCACCGGGGAGCTGTTTTTT; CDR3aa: CASSLGGVGTGELFF
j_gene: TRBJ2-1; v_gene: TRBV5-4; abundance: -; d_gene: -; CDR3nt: TGTGCCAGCAGCCCCGGTGGGGTGTGGGATGAGCAGTTCTTC; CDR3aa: CASSPGGVWDEQFF
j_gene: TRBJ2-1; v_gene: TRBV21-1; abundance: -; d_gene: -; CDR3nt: TGTGCCAGCAGCAAAGGCAGGGGCTCCGCGGTTGTGAATGAGCAGTTCTTC; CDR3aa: CASSKGRGSAVVNEQFF
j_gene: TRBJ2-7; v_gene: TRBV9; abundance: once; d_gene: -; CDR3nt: TGTGCCAGCAGCGCGGACGCGCGGAGCTACGAGCAGTACTTC; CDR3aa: CASSADARSYEQYF
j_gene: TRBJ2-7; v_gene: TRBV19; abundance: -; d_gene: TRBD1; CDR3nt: TGTGCCAGTAGCCAGGACAGGGGGCCCTACTACGAGCAGTACTTC; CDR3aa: CASSQDRGPYYEQYF
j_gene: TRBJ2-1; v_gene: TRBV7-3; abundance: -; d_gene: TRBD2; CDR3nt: TGTGCCAGCAGCTTTGGTCGCGGGAGTTACAATGAGCAGTTCTTC; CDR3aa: CASSFGRGSYNEQFF
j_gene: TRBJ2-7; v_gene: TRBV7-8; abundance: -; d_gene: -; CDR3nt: TGTGCCAGCAGCTTACGGGCAGCGATGGCCTACGAGCAGTACTTC; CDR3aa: CASSLRAAMAYEQYF
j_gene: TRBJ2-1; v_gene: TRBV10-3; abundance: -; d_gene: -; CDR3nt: TGTGCCATCATGGTTCGGGAAGGGGGCAATGAGCAGTTCTTC; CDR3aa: CAIMVREGGNEQFF